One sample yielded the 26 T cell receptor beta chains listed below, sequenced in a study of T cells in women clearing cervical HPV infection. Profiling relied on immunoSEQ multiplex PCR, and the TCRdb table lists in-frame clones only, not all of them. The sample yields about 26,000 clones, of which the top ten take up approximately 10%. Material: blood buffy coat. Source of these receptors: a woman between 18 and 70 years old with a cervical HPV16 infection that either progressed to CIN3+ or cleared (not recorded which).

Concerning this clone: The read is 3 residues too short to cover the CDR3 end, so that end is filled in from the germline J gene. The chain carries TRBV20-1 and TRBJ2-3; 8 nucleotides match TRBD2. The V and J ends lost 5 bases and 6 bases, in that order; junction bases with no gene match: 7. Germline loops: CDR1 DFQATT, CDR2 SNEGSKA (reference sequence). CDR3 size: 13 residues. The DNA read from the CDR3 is TGCAGTGCTCATGAGCGGGGGATGGATACG. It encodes CSAHERGMDT. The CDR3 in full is CSAHERGMDTQYF.

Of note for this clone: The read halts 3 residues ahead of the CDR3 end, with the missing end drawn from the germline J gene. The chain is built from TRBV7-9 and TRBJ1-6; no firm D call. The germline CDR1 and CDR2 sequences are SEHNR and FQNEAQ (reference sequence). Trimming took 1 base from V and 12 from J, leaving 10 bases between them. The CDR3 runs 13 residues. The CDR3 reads CASSLDNTIPLHF. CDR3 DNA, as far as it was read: TGTGCCAGCAGCTTAGATAACACCATACCC. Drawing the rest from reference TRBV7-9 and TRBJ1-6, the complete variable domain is DTGVSQNPRHKITKRGQNVTFRCDPISEHNRLYWYRQTLGQGPEFLTYFQNEAQLEKSRLLSDRFSAERPKGSFSTLEIQRTEQGDSAMYLCASSLDNTIPLHFGNGTRLTVT.

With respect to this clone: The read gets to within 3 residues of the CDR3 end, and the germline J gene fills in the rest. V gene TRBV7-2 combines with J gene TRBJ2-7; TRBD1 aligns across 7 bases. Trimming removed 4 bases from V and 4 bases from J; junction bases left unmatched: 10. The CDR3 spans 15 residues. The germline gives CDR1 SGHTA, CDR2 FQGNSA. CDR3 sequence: CASSSRQTGSYEQYF. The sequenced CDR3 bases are TGTGCCAGCAGCTCAAGACAGACAGGGTCTTACGAG. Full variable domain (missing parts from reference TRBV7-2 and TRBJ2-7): GAGVSQSPSNKVTEKGKDVELRCDPISGHTALYWYRQSLGQGLEFLIYFQGNSAPDKSGLPSDRFSAERTGGSVSTLTIQRTQQEDSAVYLCASSSRQTGSYEQYFGPGTRLTVT.

The CDR3 sequence: CASTTVRTGQGVIDYTF. CDR3 bases read: TGTGCCAGCACCACCGTTCGGACGGGACAGGGGGTCATCGAC. V and J are TRBV6-2 or TRBV6-3 and TRBJ1-2; the match to TRBD1 covers 11 bases. With the read ending 3 residues before the CDR3 end, the germline J gene is used to fill in that end. The CDR3 has 17 amino acids. Looked up from germline, CDR1 is MNHEY and CDR2 is SVGEGT.

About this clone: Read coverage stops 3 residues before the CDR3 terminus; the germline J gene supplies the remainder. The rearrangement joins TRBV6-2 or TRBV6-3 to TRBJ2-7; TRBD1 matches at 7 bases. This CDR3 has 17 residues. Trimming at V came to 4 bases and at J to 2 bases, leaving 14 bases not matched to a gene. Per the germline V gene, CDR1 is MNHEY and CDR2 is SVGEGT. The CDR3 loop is CASSSGPPTGVPYEQYF. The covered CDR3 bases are TGTGCCAGCAGTTCGGGCCCCCCTACAGGGGTCCCCTACGAG.

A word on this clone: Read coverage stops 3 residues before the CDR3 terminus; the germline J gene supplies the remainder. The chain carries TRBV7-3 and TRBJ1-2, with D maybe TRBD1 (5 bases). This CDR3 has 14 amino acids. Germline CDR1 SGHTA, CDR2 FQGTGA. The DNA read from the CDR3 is TGTGCCAGCAGCTTAACCGACGCGGACAATGAC. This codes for CASSLTDADND. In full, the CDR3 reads CASSLTDADNDYTF.

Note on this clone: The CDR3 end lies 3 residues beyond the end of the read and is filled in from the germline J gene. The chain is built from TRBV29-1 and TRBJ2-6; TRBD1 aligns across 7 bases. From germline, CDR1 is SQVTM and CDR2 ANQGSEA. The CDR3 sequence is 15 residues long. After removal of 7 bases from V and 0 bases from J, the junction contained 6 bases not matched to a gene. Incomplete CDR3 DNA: TGCAGCGCGACAGGGATGAGCTCTGGGGCCAACGTC. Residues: CSATGMSSGANV. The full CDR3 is CSATGMSSGANVLTF.

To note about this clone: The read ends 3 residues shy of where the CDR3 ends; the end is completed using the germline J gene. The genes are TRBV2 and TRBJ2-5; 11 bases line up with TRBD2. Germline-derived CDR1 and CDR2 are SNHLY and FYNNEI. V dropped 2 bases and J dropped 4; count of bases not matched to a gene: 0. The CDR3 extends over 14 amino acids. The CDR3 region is CASSELAGGETQYF. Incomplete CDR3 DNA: TGTGCCAGCAGTGAACTAGCGGGAGGAGAGACC.

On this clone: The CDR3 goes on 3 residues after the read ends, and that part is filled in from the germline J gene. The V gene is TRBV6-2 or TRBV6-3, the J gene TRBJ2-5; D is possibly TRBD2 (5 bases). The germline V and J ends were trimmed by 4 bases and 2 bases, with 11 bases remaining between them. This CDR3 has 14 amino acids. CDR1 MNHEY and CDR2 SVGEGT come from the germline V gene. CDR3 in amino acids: CASSSPPGQETQYF. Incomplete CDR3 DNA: TGTGCCAGCAGTTCCCCCCCGGGGCAAGAGACC.

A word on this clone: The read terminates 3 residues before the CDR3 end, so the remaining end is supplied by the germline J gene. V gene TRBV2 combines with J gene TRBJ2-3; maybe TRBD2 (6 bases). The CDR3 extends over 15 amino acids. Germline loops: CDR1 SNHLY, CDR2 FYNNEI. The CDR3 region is CASSGRGGRYQPQYF. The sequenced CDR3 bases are TGTGCCAGCAGTGGACGTGGAGGGCGCTATCAGCCG.

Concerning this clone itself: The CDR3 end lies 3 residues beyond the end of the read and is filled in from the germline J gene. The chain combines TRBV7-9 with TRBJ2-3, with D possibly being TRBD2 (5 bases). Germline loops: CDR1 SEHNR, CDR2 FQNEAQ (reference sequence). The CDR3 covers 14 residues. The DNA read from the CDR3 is TGTGCCAGCAGCTTTCAAGCTAGCCGAGAGACG. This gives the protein CASSFQASRET. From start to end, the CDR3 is CASSFQASRETQYF.

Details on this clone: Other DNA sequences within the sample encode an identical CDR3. The CDR3 sequence: CASSPPGGGGRSYNEQFF. Incomplete CDR3 DNA: TGTGCCAGCTCACCTCCCGGAGGGGGGGGTCGGTCCTACAATGAG. The chain employs TRBV18 and TRBJ2-1, with D perhaps TRBD2 (7 bases). The read stops 3 residues short of the end of the CDR3; the missing end is completed from the germline J gene. CDR3 length: 18 residues. Germline loops: CDR1 KGHSH, CDR2 LQKENI. Trimming shortened V by 3 bases and J by 1 base, and 19 bases separated the two germline ends. Looking up the rest from reference TRBV18 and TRBJ2-1 gives the full variable domain: NAGVMQNPRHLVRRRGQEARLRCSPMKGHSHVYWYRQLPEEGLKFMVYLQKENIIDESGMPKERFSAEFPKEGPSILRIQQVVRGDSAAYFCASSPPGGGGRSYNEQFFGPGTRLTVL.

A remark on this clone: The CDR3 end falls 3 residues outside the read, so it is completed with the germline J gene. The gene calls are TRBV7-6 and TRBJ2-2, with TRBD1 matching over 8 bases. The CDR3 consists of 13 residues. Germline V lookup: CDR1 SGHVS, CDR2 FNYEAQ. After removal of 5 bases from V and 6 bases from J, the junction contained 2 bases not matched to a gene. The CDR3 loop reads CASSPTGAGELFF. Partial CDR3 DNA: TGTGCCAGCAGCCCGACAGGGGCCGGGGAG.

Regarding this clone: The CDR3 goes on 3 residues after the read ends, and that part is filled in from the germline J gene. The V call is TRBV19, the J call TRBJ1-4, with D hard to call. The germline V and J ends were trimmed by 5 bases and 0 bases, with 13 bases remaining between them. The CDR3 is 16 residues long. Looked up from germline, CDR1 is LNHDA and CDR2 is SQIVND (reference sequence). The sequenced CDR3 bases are TGTGCCAGTAGTCGGGGAGCAACAGCAACTAATGAAAAA. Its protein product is CASSRGATATNEK. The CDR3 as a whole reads CASSRGATATNEKLFF. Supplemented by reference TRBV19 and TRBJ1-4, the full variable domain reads DGGITQSPKYLFRKEGQNVTLSCEQNLNHDAMYWYRQDPGQGLRLIYYSQIVNDFQKGDIAEGYSVSREKKESFPLTVTSAQKNPTAFYLCASSRGATATNEKLFFGSGTQLSVL.

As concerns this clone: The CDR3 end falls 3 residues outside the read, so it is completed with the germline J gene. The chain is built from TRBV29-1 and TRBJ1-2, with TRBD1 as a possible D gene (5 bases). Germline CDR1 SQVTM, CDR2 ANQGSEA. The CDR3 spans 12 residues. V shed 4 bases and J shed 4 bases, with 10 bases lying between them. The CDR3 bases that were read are TGCAGCGTTGGCGGGGGATCCTATGGC. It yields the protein CSVGGGSYG. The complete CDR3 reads CSVGGGSYGYTF.

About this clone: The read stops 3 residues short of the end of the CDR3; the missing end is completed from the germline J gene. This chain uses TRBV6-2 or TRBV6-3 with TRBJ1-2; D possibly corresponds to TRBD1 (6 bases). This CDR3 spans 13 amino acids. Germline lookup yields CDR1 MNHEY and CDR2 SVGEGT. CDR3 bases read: TGTGCCAGCATACAGGGAGGGACGGAGAGC. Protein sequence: CASIQGGTES. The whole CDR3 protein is CASIQGGTESYTF.

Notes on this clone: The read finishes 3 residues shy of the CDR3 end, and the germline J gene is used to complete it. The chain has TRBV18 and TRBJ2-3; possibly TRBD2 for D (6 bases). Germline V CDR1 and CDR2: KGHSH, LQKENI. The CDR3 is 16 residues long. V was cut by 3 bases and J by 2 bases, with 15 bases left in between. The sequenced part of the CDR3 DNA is TGTGCCAGCTCACCTCCGGGACTGCGCGTCACAGATACG. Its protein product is CASSPPGLRVTDT. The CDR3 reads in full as CASSPPGLRVTDTQYF.

Partial CDR3 DNA: TGTGCCAGCAGTGTCGGGACAGGGGGCGGTCAGCCC. Translation gives CASSVGTGGGQP. The CDR3 in its entirety is CASSVGTGGGQPAFF. The V gene is TRBV6-1, the J gene TRBJ1-1; 12 bases line up with TRBD1. The read falls 3 residues short of the CDR3 end, and the missing part is taken from the germline J gene. Per the germline V gene, CDR1 is MNHNS and CDR2 is SASEGT. CDR3 size: 15 residues.

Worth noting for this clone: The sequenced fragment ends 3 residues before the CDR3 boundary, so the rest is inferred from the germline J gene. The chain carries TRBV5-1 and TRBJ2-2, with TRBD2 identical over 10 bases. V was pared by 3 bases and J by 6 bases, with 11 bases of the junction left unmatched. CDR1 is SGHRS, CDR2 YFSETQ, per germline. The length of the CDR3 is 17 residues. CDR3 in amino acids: CASSWSGGAVSSGELFF. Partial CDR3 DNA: TGCGCCAGCAGCTGGAGCGGGGGGGCCGTATCTTCCGGGGAG.

The CDR3 bases that were read are TGTGCCACGTCGACTTTTGAGAGGGAGACC. Its translation is CATSTFERET. In full, the CDR3 reads CATSTFERETQYF. This sequence joins TRBV2 and TRBJ2-5; D uncertain. Read sequence stops 3 residues before the CDR3 end, and the germline J gene provides the missing end. CDR3 length: 13 amino acids. Germline V gene sequence: CDR1 SNHLY, CDR2 FYNNEI. V shed 10 bases and J shed 5 bases, with 17 bases lying between them.

The DNA read from the CDR3 is TGTGCCAGTAGTAGTGGGGGTGCCAGGGGAACCTACGAG. Its protein is CASSSGGARGTYE. The full CDR3 sequence reads CASSSGGARGTYEQYF. The chain couples TRBV19 to TRBJ2-7; D possibly corresponds to TRBD1 (6 bases). The observed sequence ends 3 residues before the CDR3 terminus, with the missing tail filled in from the germline J gene. The germline CDR1 and CDR2 sequences are LNHDA and SQIVND (reference sequence). CDR3 size: 16 residues. Trimming cost V 4 bases and J 2 bases, with 18 bases left between them.

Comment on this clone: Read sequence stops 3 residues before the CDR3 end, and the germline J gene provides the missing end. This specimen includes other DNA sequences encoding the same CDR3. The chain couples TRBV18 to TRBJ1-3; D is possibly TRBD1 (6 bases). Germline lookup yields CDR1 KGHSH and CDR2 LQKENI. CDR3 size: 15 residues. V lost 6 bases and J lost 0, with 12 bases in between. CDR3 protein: CASSAGQPSGNTIYF. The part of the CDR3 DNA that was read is TGTGCCAGCTCGGCTGGACAGCCCTCTGGAAACACC.

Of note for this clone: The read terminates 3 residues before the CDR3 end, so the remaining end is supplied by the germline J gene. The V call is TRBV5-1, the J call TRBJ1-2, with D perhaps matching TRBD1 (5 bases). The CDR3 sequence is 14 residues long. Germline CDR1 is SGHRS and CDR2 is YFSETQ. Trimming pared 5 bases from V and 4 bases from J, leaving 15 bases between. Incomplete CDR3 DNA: TGCGCCAGCAGGGCTTGGGGGGTTTCCTATGGC. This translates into CASRAWGVSYG. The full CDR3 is CASRAWGVSYGYTF.

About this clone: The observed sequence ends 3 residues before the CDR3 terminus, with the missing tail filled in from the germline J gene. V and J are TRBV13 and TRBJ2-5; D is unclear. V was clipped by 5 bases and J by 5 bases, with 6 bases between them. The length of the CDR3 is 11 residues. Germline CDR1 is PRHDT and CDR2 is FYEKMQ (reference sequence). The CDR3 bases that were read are TGTGCCAGCAGCATAAGCGAGACC. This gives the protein CASSISET. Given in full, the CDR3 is CASSISETQYF.

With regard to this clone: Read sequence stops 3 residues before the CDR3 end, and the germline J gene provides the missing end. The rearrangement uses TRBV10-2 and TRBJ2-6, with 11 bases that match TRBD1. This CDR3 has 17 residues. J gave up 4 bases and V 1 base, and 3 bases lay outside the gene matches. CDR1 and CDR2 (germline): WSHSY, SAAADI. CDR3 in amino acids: CASSEWGQGVGANVLTF. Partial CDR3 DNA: TGCGCCAGCAGTGAGTGGGGACAGGGGGTCGGGGCCAACGTC.

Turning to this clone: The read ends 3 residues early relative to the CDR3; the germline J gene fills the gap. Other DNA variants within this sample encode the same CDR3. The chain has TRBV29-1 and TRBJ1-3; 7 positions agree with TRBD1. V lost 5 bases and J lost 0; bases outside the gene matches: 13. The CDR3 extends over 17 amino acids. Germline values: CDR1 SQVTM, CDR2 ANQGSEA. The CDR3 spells CSVSTYRDSGSGNTIYF. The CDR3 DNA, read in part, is TGCAGCGTTTCCACATACCGGGACAGCGGCTCTGGAAACACC.